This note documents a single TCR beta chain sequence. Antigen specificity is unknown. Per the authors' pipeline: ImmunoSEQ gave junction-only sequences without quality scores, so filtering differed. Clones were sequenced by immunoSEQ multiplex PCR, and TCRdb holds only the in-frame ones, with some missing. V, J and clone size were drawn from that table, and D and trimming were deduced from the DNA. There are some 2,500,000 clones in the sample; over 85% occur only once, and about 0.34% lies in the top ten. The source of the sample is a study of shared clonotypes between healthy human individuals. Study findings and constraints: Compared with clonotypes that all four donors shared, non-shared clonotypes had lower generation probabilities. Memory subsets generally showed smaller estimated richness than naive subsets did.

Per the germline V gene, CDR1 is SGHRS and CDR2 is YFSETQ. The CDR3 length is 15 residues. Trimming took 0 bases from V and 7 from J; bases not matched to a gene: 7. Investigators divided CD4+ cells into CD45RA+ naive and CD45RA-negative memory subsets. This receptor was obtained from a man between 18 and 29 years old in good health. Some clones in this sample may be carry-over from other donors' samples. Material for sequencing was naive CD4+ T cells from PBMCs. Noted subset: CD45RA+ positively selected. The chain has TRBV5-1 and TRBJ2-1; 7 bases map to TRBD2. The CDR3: CASSLDGLGPNEQFF. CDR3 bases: TGCGCCAGCAGCTTGGACGGACTAGGGCCAAATGAGCAGTTCTTC.